This T cell receptor beta chain appears in the sequencing data of a study of CD8 T cells in Susac syndrome. Relapsing-remitting disease, either stable or active, was present in the multiple sclerosis controls, who were treatment-naive patients. Negative isolation was used for CD8+ and CD4+ T cells, and FACS enrichment was applied to TEMRA cells. Unmatched junction bases numbered 7, after V lost 5 bases and J lost 0 bases. This CDR3 comprises 16 residues. Germline assignment: CDR1 LNHDA and CDR2 SQIVND (reference sequence). About 0.5 to 1 ug RNA was reverse transcribed with random hexamers. Multiplex PCR with immunoSEQ amplified the TCR beta CDR3 across 54 Vbeta and 13 Jbeta. TCRdb itself ran the immunoSEQ multiplex PCR reads through MiXCR, one entry per CDR3 protein. The sample contains tens of thousands of distinct CDR3 sequences, roughly 94% of which appear only once.

Sequencing was performed on CD8+ T cells from PBMCs. The chain is built from TRBV19 and TRBJ1-1, with TRBD1 matching over 9 bases. The clonotype comes from a human donor with multiple sclerosis. In nucleotides, the CDR3 is TGTGCCAGTAGTGCCGGACAGGGGATGGTGAACACTGAAGCTTTCTTT. It codes for CASSAGQGMVNTEAFF.